Each of the 20 T cell receptor beta chains below was sequenced from the same sample in a study of regulatory T cells in long-lasting Graves disease. Researchers made TCR beta libraries by using iRepertoire HTBI primers and running Arm-PCR on CDR3 regions. TCRdb re-derived calls from the multiplex PCR reads in MiXCR, one entry per CDR3 protein. Of around 340,000 distinct CDR3 sequences in the sample, roughly a fifth were seen once. Stated time point: persistent/refractory GD, antithyroid drugs over 5 years with positive TRAb. Following extraction of RNA from PBMCs, that RNA was used to make the TCR library. This specimen was peripheral blood mononuclear cells (PBMCs), taken when the disease was refractory, from a patient treated with antithyroid drugs. All receptors derive from a female donor with Graves disease.

The chain uses TRBV20-1 and TRBJ1-2, with 7 nucleotides matching TRBD1. V shed 0 bases and J 4 bases; nucleotides not matched to a gene: 5. The CDR3 is 14 residues long. In germline, CDR1 is DFQATT, CDR2 SNEGSKA (reference sequence). The CDR3 spells CSARDRSGGYGYTF. The CDR3 nucleotides read TGCAGTGCTAGAGATCGGTCAGGGGGCTATGGCTACACCTTC.

The sample holds many counts of this clonotype. The chain combines TRBV10-3 with TRBJ1-1; D remains unclear. The CDR3 loop spans 13 amino acids. Trimming pared 6 bases from V and 0 bases from J, leaving 8 bases between. Germline lookup yields CDR1 ENHRY and CDR2 SYGVKD. CDR3 residues: CAIRETVNTEAFF. CDR3 bases: TGTGCCATCAGAGAGACCGTGAACACTGAAGCTTTCTTT.

This clonotype was recorded many times. This chain connects TRBV3-1 to TRBJ1-3; TRBD1 aligns across 7 bases. The CDR3 loop spans 15 amino acids. Germline CDR1 and CDR2: LGHDT and YNNKEL (reference sequence). V was pared by 5 bases and J by 2 bases, with 6 bases of the junction left unmatched. The CDR3 is CASSDPQGTGNTIYF. Written as DNA, the CDR3 is TGTGCCAGCAGCGACCCACAGGGGACTGGAAACACCATATATTTT.

This clonotype came up many times. The chain couples TRBV12-3 or TRBV12-4 to TRBJ1-6; D is perhaps TRBD1 (6 bases). The CDR3 has 16 residues. V lost 2 bases to trimming and J lost 7 bases, with 15 bases between them. DNA for the CDR3: TGTGCCAGCAGTTTATCGGGGGGGCGCTTGAATTCACCCCTCCACTTT. It encodes CASSLSGGRLNSPLHF.

Ten or more counts support this clonotype. The chain recombines TRBV7-6 with TRBJ2-5; the match to TRBD2 covers 8 bases. This CDR3 is 15 amino acids long. Germline CDR1 is SGHVS and CDR2 is FNYEAQ. J lost 4 bases, V lost 0 bases, and 4 bases had no gene match. The CDR3 DNA sequence: TGTGCCAGCAGCTTAGCGGGGAGCGGGAGAGAGACCCAGTACTTC. Protein sequence: CASSLAGSGRETQYF.

As regards this clonotype: A much more abundant neighbour one base away suggests this may be a read error. V gene TRBV5-1 combines with J gene TRBJ1-1; a weak D match, TRBD1 (5 bases). V lost 1 base and J lost 0, with 10 bases in between. The CDR3 is made up of 15 amino acids. The germline V gene encodes CDR1 SGHRS and CDR2 YFSETQ. CDR3 sequence reads: CASSLFDSMNTEAFF. DNA of the CDR3: TGCGCCAGCAGCTTGTTTGACAGCATGAACACTGAAGCTTTCTTT.

The J gene is TRBJ1-2, the V gene TRBV6-1, with D unresolved. The CDR3 is made up of 14 amino acids. Between the trimmed V and J ends, which lost 6 bases and 0 bases, there was a span of 11 bases. Germline CDR1 and CDR2: MNHNS and SASEGT. CDR3 sequence: CASRKSAANYGYTF. The CDR3 DNA sequence: TGTGCCAGCAGGAAGTCGGCCGCTAACTATGGCTACACCTTC.

The rearrangement joins TRBV4-1 to TRBJ1-6, with 9 bases that match TRBD1. CDR1 MGHRA and CDR2 YSYEKL come from the germline V gene. Trimming removed 4 bases from V and 9 bases from J; junction bases left unmatched: 7. The CDR3 extends over 15 amino acids. CDR3 region: CASSPRQGDSSPLHF. As DNA, the CDR3 is TGCGCCAGCAGCCCCCGACAGGGGGACAGTTCACCCCTCCACTTT.

The chain combines TRBV19 with TRBJ2-6, with D maybe TRBD1 (6 bases). Germline CDR1 LNHDA, CDR2 SQIVND (reference sequence). Trimming left V 9 bases short and J 4 bases short, with 16 bases between. CDR3 length: 15 residues. DNA of the CDR3: TGTGCCAGCACCACCCCAGGGGCCGGGGCCAACGTCCTGACTTTC. Amino acids: CASTTPGAGANVLTF.

This clonotype was counted ten times or more. CDR3 sequence: CASSPTTVHVSGANVLTF. CDR3 coding DNA: TGTGCCAGCAGCCCCACCACAGTGCACGTCTCTGGGGCCAACGTCCTGACTTTC. The V call is TRBV11-3, the J call TRBJ2-6; D call uncertain. The CDR3 loop spans 18 amino acids. Looked up from germline, CDR1 is SGHNT and CDR2 is YENEEA. V shed 5 bases and J shed 0 bases, with 17 bases lying between them.

This clonotype was detected many times. This chain connects TRBV10-2 to TRBJ2-7; D gene unclear. The CDR3 is 15 residues long. Germline V CDR1 and CDR2: WSHSY, SAAADI. V was trimmed by 0 bases and J by 2 bases, leaving 11 bases between them. The CDR3 DNA reads as TGCGCCAGCAGTGAGTCGATGTGGACCCCCTACGAGCAGTACTTC. It encodes CASSESMWTPYEQYF.

The chain uses TRBV20-1 and TRBJ2-2; 8 positions agree with TRBD2. The CDR3 is 16 amino acids. Per germline, CDR1 DFQATT and CDR2 SNEGSKA (reference sequence). V lost 1 base, J lost 0 bases, and 4 bases stayed unmatched. This CDR3 is CSARVLAEANTGELFF. In DNA, the CDR3 is TGCAGTGCTAGAGTACTAGCGGAGGCGAACACCGGGGAGCTGTTTTTT.

This rearrangement joins TRBV7-9 to TRBJ2-7, with 8 bases matching TRBD2. The ends lost 3 bases at V and 3 bases at J; junction bases unmatched: 1. Germline CDR1 SEHNR, CDR2 FQNEAQ (reference sequence). The CDR3 is made up of 13 amino acids. CDR3 sequence (DNA): TGTGCCAGCAGCTTTACTAGCGGCTACGAGCAGTACTTC. It specifies CASSFTSGYEQYF.

There are many counts of this clonotype. V is TRBV20-1 and J is TRBJ2-2; D is perhaps TRBD1 or TRBD2 (5 bases each). CDR3 length: 16 residues. Germline V gene lookup returns CDR1 DFQATT and CDR2 SNEGSKA (reference sequence). The V end was cut by 0 bases, the J end by 5 bases, with 16 bases between. The CDR3 protein is CSARDWAGRGTGELFF. The CDR3 DNA sequence: TGCAGTGCTAGAGATTGGGCAGGGAGAGGTACCGGGGAGCTGTTTTTT.

This rearrangement joins TRBV12-3 or TRBV12-4 to TRBJ2-2; 8 positions match TRBD2. Trimming removed 5 bases from V and 6 bases from J; junction bases left unmatched: 8. The CDR3 is made up of 15 amino acids. The CDR3 loop is CASSLRGAQAGELFF. The CDR3 bases are TGTGCCAGCAGTCTGCGGGGGGCCCAAGCCGGGGAGCTGTTTTTT.

This clonotype was seen ten or more times. Here the CDR3 reads CASSLVAHGYEQYF. The CDR3 DNA follows: TGTGCCAGCAGCTTAGTGGCTCATGGTTACGAGCAGTACTTC. The chain uses TRBV11-2 and TRBJ2-7; D not resolved. Germline V CDR1 and CDR2: SGHAT, FQNNGV. CDR3 length: 14 residues. Trimming stripped 1 base from V and 4 bases from J, with 11 bases between.

With regard to this clonotype: A read error may explain this, as a much larger clone is one base away. This sequence joins TRBV6-1 and TRBJ1-6; D remains unclear. CDR1 MNHNS and CDR2 SASEGT come from the germline V gene. The CDR3 is made up of 15 amino acids. The CDR3 region has the DNA TGTGCCAGCAAAACCCAACCAGTCGCTAATTCACCCCCCCACTTT. Its translation is CASKTQPVANSPPHF.

This clonotype was seen repeatedly, ten times or more. The chain couples TRBV20-1 to TRBJ2-7; 9 bases fit TRBD1. Trimming took 2 bases from V and 0 from J; bases not matched to a gene: 2. CDR1 and CDR2 from the germline V gene are DFQATT and SNEGSKA (reference sequence). The CDR3 totals 14 residues. The CDR3 DNA sequence: TGCAGTGCTAGACCGGGACAGGGCTCCTACGAGCAGTACTTC. Its translation is CSARPGQGSYEQYF.

In its sample, this clonotype was seen many times. The V and J genes are TRBV7-2 and TRBJ2-7; D might be TRBD1 or TRBD2, each matching 6 bases. CDR1 SGHTA and CDR2 FQGNSA come from the germline V gene. The CDR3 consists of 14 residues. V was clipped by 1 base and J by 7 bases, with 14 bases between them. CDR3 in DNA: TGTGCCAGCAGCTTAGATCCGGGGGCGAGGGAGCAGTACTTC. Translation: CASSLDPGAREQYF.

This chain connects TRBV12-3 or TRBV12-4 to TRBJ1-2; tentative D call: TRBD1 (5 bases). With 6 bases removed from V and 4 bases from J, the gap between germline ends came to 15 bases. The CDR3 loop spans 14 amino acids. The CDR3 DNA reads as TGTGCCAGCAGCCCCCTGGGGGATGGCTATGGCTACACCTTC. Translation: CASSPLGDGYGYTF.